These T cell receptor beta chains were read from a single sample in a study of shared clonotypes between healthy human individuals. TCRdb keeps only in-frame clones here, not all; method: immunoSEQ multiplex PCR. The data contain some 2,100,000 clones, just over 90% of them singletons. What was sequenced was naive CD8+ T cells from PBMCs. The receptors derive from a man aged 18 to 35 in good health. Some clones in this sample may be carry-over from other donors' samples. CDR3s include the opening cysteine and the closing phenylalanine or tryptophan.

v_gene	j_gene	CDR3aa
TRBV9	TRBJ2-1	CASSVDPPGVTEDINEQFF
TRBV5-6	TRBJ2-7	CASSLGGLALGYEQYF
TRBV7-2	TRBJ1-2	CASSLYLDPKYTF
TRBV15	TRBJ2-3	CATSSISLESTDTQYF
TRBV9	TRBJ1-1	CASSPGVNTEAFF
TRBV28	TRBJ1-2	CASSAKVNDGYTF
TRBV19	TRBJ2-1	CASSPALQDYNEQFF
TRBV21-1	TRBJ1-4	CASSKAERGRTNEKLFF
TRBV6-1	TRBJ2-7	CASSEAGDYEQYF
TRBV7-9	TRBJ2-7	CASRTDSYEQYF